This T cell receptor beta chain was found in a study of regulatory T cells in long-lasting Graves disease. Study information: Positivity for TSH receptor antibodies plus over 5 years of antithyroid drugs meant persistent Graves' disease.

CDR1 SGHDN and CDR2 FVKESK come from the germline V gene. The CDR3 covers 19 residues. For TCR beta, libraries came from iRepertoire HTBI primers and Arm-PCR of CDR3 regions. Via MiXCR, TCRdb re-called the multiplex PCR reads, giving one row per CDR3 protein. In the table there are about 400,000 distinct CDR3 sequences, under 25% of which are singletons. Turning to this clonotype: An end of the junction does not agree with germline; a read error may underlie this.

Time point reported: persistent/refractory GD, antithyroid drugs over 5 years with positive TRAb. PBMCs were the source of the RNA used for TCR sequencing. Clinicians diagnosed Graves' disease using American Thyroid Association guidelines. With EDTA tubes as the receptacles, about 10 milliliters of peripheral blood were drawn. The source is a female donor with Graves disease. The J gene is TRBJ2-7, the V gene TRBV14; TRBD2 matches 12 bases. The specimen was peripheral blood mononuclear cells (PBMCs), collected when the disease was refractory, from a patient treated with antithyroid drugs. The chain's CDR3 is CAGSPEVLAGGSVSYEQYF. As DNA, the CDR3 is TGTGCCGGCAGCCCCGAAGTTCTAGCGGGAGGGTCCGTCTCCTACGAGCAGTACTTC.